What follows is one T cell receptor beta chain and its context. The antigen is not known. TCRdb used MiXCR to reprocess the reads, holding one entry per CDR3 protein. The table lists about 27,000 distinct CDR3 sequences, about 20% of them singletons. These data are taken from a study of T cell repertoires in cytomegalovirus infection. This CDR3 contains 15 residues. Germline CDR1 reads SGHAT; CDR2 reads FQDESV (reference sequence). The germline V and J ends were trimmed by 5 bases and 5 bases, with 18 bases remaining between them. This chain uses TRBV11-1 with TRBJ1-2; D is uncertain. This TCR came from a human donor in good health (CMV status not recorded). Some clones in this sample may be carry-over from other donors' samples. The sequencing used CD8+ T cells from cultured PBMCs, collected from culture after CMV antigen stimulation. As DNA, the CDR3 is TGTGCCAGCAGCCCCACCCCGGGAGACATGTATGGCTACACCTTC. Protein: CASSPTPGDMYGYTF.